The 21 T cell receptor beta chains in this list originate from one sample, sequenced in a study of identical twins. Each CDR3 protein gets one entry after TCRdb re-called the 5' RACE reads with MiXCR. The data contain about 530,000 distinct CDR3 sequences, approximately 14% of them seen just once; the ten biggest clones take up nearly 0.45%. Another study also made use of these data, one on yellow fever vaccine responses in identical twins.

The sequencing input was CD4+ T cells sorted from blood. These receptors originate from a woman younger than 30 in good health.

The rearrangement joins TRBV6-5 to TRBJ1-1, with 7 bases that match TRBD1. The CDR3 covers 15 residues. V dropped 7 bases and J dropped 5; count of bases not matched to a gene: 13. The germline V gene has CDR1 MNHEY and CDR2 SVGAGI. CDR3 loop: CASTHDRAVGTEAFF. DNA for the CDR3: TGTGCCAGCACCCACGACAGGGCGGTGGGGACTGAAGCTTTCTTT.

This sequence joins TRBV9 and TRBJ2-5; TRBD1 aligns across 8 bases. Per the germline V gene, CDR1 is SGDLS and CDR2 is YYNGEE. Germline trimming cut 5 bases from V and 3 bases from J; bases unmatched to any gene: 9. The CDR3 is 15 residues long. The CDR3 region is CASRELTGAKETQYF. The CDR3 coding sequence is TGTGCCAGCAGGGAATTGACAGGGGCGAAAGAGACCCAGTACTTC.

The CDR3 DNA reads as TGCAGTGCGCCCTCCCGGGGGCAGAGGGGCACTGAAGCTTTCTTT. It specifies CSAPSRGQRGTEAFF. The V gene is TRBV20-1, the J gene TRBJ1-1; the D gene is possibly TRBD1 (6 bases). V lost 6 bases and J 4 bases, leaving 21 bases between the germline ends. The CDR3 spans 15 residues. In germline, CDR1 is DFQATT, CDR2 SNEGSKA (reference sequence).

In its sample, this clonotype was seen once. This chain links TRBV10-3 with TRBJ2-2, with 7 bases identical to TRBD1. The CDR3 covers 15 residues. Germline V lookup: CDR1 ENHRY, CDR2 SYGVKD. V shed 0 bases, J shed 4 bases, and the junction held 2 bases outside the gene matches. CDR3 in DNA: TGTGCCATCAGTGAGTCTGGGACAGCCACCGGGGAGCTGTTTTTT. Translating gives CAISESGTATGELFF.

This clonotype was observed a handful of times. The chain recombines TRBV2 with TRBJ1-6, with 7 bases lining up with TRBD1. Germline V CDR1 and CDR2: SNHLY, FYNNEI. CDR3 length equals 17 residues. Germline trimming cut 1 base from V and 3 bases from J; bases unmatched to any gene: 6. This CDR3 is CASSEEETGYYNSPLHF. The CDR3 DNA reads as TGTGCCAGCAGTGAAGAAGAGACAGGGTACTATAATTCACCCCTCCACTTT. Complete variable domain (other parts from reference TRBV2 and TRBJ1-6): EPEVTQTPSHQVTQMGQEVILRCVPISNHLYFYWYRQILGQKVEFLVSFYNNEISEKSEIFDDQFSVERPDGSNFTLKIRSTKLEDSAMYFCASSEEETGYYNSPLHFGNGTRLTVT.

The chain joins TRBV12-3 or TRBV12-4 to TRBJ2-1; D ambiguous. This CDR3 is 11 amino acids long. V was cut by 2 bases and J by 10 bases, with 6 bases left in between. CDR3 nucleotide sequence: TGTGCCAGCAGTTTAAGGCGGGAGCAGTTCTTC. Amino acid sequence: CASSLRREQFF.

This clonotype was observed a handful of times. CDR3 sequence (DNA): TGTGCCATCAGTGCGGGACAGGGGCTCGAGCAGTACGTC. Translating it yields CAISAGQGLEQYV. V is TRBV10-3 and J is TRBJ2-7; 10 nucleotides align to TRBD1. The V gene end was trimmed by 4 bases and the J gene end by 6 bases; junction bases not matched to a gene: 3. CDR3 length: 13 amino acids. Germline V gene lookup returns CDR1 ENHRY and CDR2 SYGVKD.

This clonotype has ten or more counts. The chain is built from TRBV10-3 and TRBJ2-7; perhaps TRBD2 as D (5 bases). The CDR3 consists of 14 residues. V was pared by 0 bases and J by 3 bases, with 9 bases between. CDR1 and CDR2 (germline): ENHRY, SYGVKD. CDR3 residues: CAISESLGSYEQYF. The CDR3 DNA reads as TGTGCCATCAGTGAGTCGTTGGGGAGCTACGAGCAGTACTTC.

J is TRBJ2-1 and V is TRBV12-3 or TRBV12-4, with 9 bases identical to TRBD2. This CDR3 region has 17 residues. The ends lost 8 bases at V and 4 bases at J; junction bases unmatched: 15. The DNA of the CDR3 is TGTGCCAGCCGAGCGGGAGGAACTAGCGGCTATTACAATGAGCAGTTCTTC. Its protein product is CASRAGGTSGYYNEQFF.

A few counts support this clonotype. The V and J genes are TRBV5-1 and TRBJ2-3, with D uncertain. V lost 3 bases and J 2 bases, leaving 13 bases between the germline ends. The CDR3 is 15 amino acids. Germline CDR1 and CDR2: SGHRS and YFSETQ. The CDR3 nucleotides read TGCGCCAGCAGCTACATGGACCGAAACACAGATACGCAGTATTTT. Translation: CASSYMDRNTDTQYF.

This clonotype was recorded a few times. The chain employs TRBV15 and TRBJ2-6, with D uncertain. The CDR3 sequence is 16 residues long. With 0 bases removed from V and 1 base from J, the gap between germline ends came to 7 bases. Germline CDR1 reads LNHNV; CDR2 reads YYDKDF (reference sequence). CDR3 coding DNA: TGTGCCACCAGCAGAGATGGGGTTTCTGGGGCCAACGTCCTGACTTTC. Amino acids: CATSRDGVSGANVLTF.

The J gene is TRBJ2-3, the V gene TRBV5-1; 14 nucleotides agree with TRBD2. In germline, CDR1 is SGHRS, CDR2 YFSETQ. This CDR3 has 17 amino acids. Trimming cost V 0 bases and J 10 bases; bases outside gene matches: 10. The CDR3 DNA sequence: TGCGCCAGCAGCTTGGAATTCGGACTAGCGGGAGGTAGGGCGCAGTATTTT. Protein product: CASSLEFGLAGGRAQYF.

The J gene is TRBJ2-1, the V gene TRBV11-2; D uncertain. This CDR3 has 14 amino acids. Trimming took 0 bases from V and 6 from J, leaving 9 bases between them. Germline-derived CDR1 and CDR2 are SGHAT and FQNNGV. CDR3 bases: TGTGCCAGCAGCTTAGAGACGCTCCGCAATGAGCAGTTCTTC. Amino acid sequence: CASSLETLRNEQFF.

This sequence joins TRBV11-2 and TRBJ1-1, with 8 bases lining up with TRBD1. From germline, CDR1 is SGHAT and CDR2 FQNNGV. V lost 4 bases to trimming and J lost 5 bases; unmatched junction nucleotides: 3. CDR3 size: 13 residues. The CDR3 nucleotides are TGTGCCAGCAGCTCACAGGGGGATACTGAAGCTTTCTTT. Translated: CASSSQGDTEAFF.

This clonotype has only a few counts. The chain couples TRBV5-1 to TRBJ2-7; 13 bases match TRBD2. This CDR3 spans 20 amino acids. CDR1 and CDR2 (germline): SGHRS, YFSETQ. V lost 2 bases to trimming and J lost 1 base; unmatched junction nucleotides: 15. For the CDR3, the DNA is TGCGCCAGCAGCTTACCCAGGACTAGCGGGAGTATATTTGGGTCCTACGAGCAGTACTTC. Translating gives CASSLPRTSGSIFGSYEQYF.

This clonotype has more than one count but fewer than ten. This chain uses TRBV14 with TRBJ2-1; D not certain. The CDR3 is 15 amino acids. CDR1 is SGHDN, CDR2 FVKESK, per germline. The V end lost 2 bases, the J end lost 3 bases, and 11 bases lay between the germline ends. This chain's CDR3 is CASSQMRVNYNEQFF. CDR3 sequence (DNA): TGTGCCAGCAGCCAAATGCGAGTAAACTACAATGAGCAGTTCTTC.

This clonotype has a handful of counts. The chain has TRBV7-6 and TRBJ1-1; weak D call: TRBD1 (5 bases). V shed 1 base and J shed 1 base, with 19 bases lying between them. The CDR3 runs to 18 residues. Germline CDR1 is SGHVS and CDR2 is FNYEAQ. CDR3 DNA: TGTGCCAGCAGCTTAGACGGCGGCGGGACGGCCCGGAACACTGAAGCTTTCTTT. It translates to CASSLDGGGTARNTEAFF.

This clonotype occurred a few times. The chain carries TRBV12-3 or TRBV12-4 and TRBJ1-1; tentative D call: TRBD1 (6 bases). V lost 6 bases and J lost 0, with 14 bases in between. The CDR3 has 15 residues. The CDR3 region has the DNA TGTGCCAGCAGCCGATCACAGGGCCTGAACACTGAAGCTTTCTTT. It yields the protein CASSRSQGLNTEAFF.

The V and J genes are TRBV4-1 and TRBJ2-1, with TRBD1 identical over 10 bases. Trimming took 0 bases from V and 4 from J; bases not matched to a gene: 3. The CDR3 has 16 amino acids. In germline, CDR1 is MGHRA, CDR2 YSYEKL. The CDR3 DNA is TGCGCCAGCAGCCAAGATCTGGACAGGGGGTACAATGAGCAGTTCTTC. Protein product: CASSQDLDRGYNEQFF.

This chain connects TRBV5-5 to TRBJ2-3; 7 bases are shared with TRBD2. The junction had 5 bases not matched to a gene; V was cut back by 1 base and J by 0 bases. The CDR3 has 16 residues. Looked up from germline, CDR1 is SGHKS and CDR2 is YYEKEE (reference sequence). CDR3 bases: TGTGCCAGCAGCTTGAGGGAGGGCCCTAGCACAGATACGCAGTATTTT. This translates into CASSLREGPSTDTQYF. Looking up the rest from reference TRBV5-5 and TRBJ2-3 gives the full variable domain: DAGVTQSPTHLIKTRGQQVTLRCSPISGHKSVSWYQQVLGQGPQFIFQYYEKEERGRGNFPDRFSARQFPNYSSELNVNALLLGDSALYLCASSLREGPSTDTQYFGPGTRLTVL.

The chain couples TRBV27 to TRBJ2-3, with D tentatively TRBD2 (6 bases). The CDR3 is made up of 15 amino acids. From germline, CDR1 is MNHEY and CDR2 SMNVEV (reference sequence). V lost 5 bases to trimming and J lost 1 base, with 13 bases between them. CDR3 residues: CASSVSGRGTDTQYF. Here the CDR3 DNA reads TGTGCCAGCAGTGTTTCCGGGAGAGGCACAGATACGCAGTATTTT.